These T cell receptor beta chains were read from a single sample in a study of CD8+ T cells in alopecia areata. Libraries were prepared by immunoSEQ multiplex PCR; TCRdb keeps only in-frame clonotypes and omits some of them. There are 180,000 or so clones in the sample; about three fifths occur only once, and under 20% lies in the top ten. The source material was CD4+ T cells sorted from blood, sampled at approximately week 55, from a patient treated with tofacitinib. The receptors were gathered from a human donor with alopecia areata. Each CDR3 is given with its conserved first and last residue. The order of the fields is clone size, V gene, D gene, J gene, CDR3 DNA, CDR3 protein. D genes are given only for firm matches. For some rows the clone size is stated as once, few or many, or as a class when expanded; others skip it.

size: .; V: TRBV2; D: TRBD2; J: TRBJ2-1; DNA: TGTGCCAGCCTGGGACTAGCGGGGAACAATGAGCAGTTCTTC; CDR3: CASLGLAGNNEQFF
size: .; V: TRBV30; D: .; J: TRBJ1-6; DNA: TGTGCCTGGACAAGCCTTGACTCACCCCTCCACTTT; CDR3: CAWTSLDSPLHF
size: few; V: TRBV6-5; D: .; J: TRBJ1-1; DNA: TGTGCCAGCGGGGGCAGGAACACTGAAGCTTTCTTT; CDR3: CASGGRNTEAFF
size: few; V: TRBV5-1; D: .; J: TRBJ2-7; DNA: TGCGCCAGCAGCTTACCAGCCTCCTACGAGCAGTACTTC; CDR3: CASSLPASYEQYF
size: .; V: TRBV14; D: .; J: TRBJ1-5; DNA: TGTGCCAGCAGCCAATCAGGGGCAGGGCAGCCCCAGCATTTT; CDR3: CASSQSGAGQPQHF
size: .; V: TRBV7-9; D: TRBD2; J: TRBJ2-5; DNA: TGTGCCAGCAGCCCACTAGCGGCCCAAGAGACCCAGTACTTC; CDR3: CASSPLAAQETQYF
size: .; V: TRBV7-2; D: .; J: TRBJ1-4; DNA: TGTGCCAGCAGCTTAAGGATTAGTGAAAAACTGTTTTTT; CDR3: CASSLRISEKLFF
size: .; V: TRBV5-6; D: .; J: TRBJ1-1; DNA: TGTGCCAGCAGCTTCTCCGGTACTGTGAACACTGAAGCTTTCTTT; CDR3: CASSFSGTVNTEAFF
size: .; V: TRBV18; D: .; J: TRBJ2-5; DNA: TGTGCCAGCTCATCCCAAGAGACCCAGTACTTC; CDR3: CASSSQETQYF
size: .; V: TRBV6-5; D: .; J: TRBJ1-4; DNA: TGTGCCAGCAGCAGGACAACTAATGAAAAACTGTTTTTT; CDR3: CASSRTTNEKLFF
size: few; V: TRBV6-5; D: TRBD1; J: TRBJ1-1; DNA: TGTGCCAGCAGGAAGGGAGACAGGGCGAACACTGAAGCTTTCTTT; CDR3: CASRKGDRANTEAFF
size: .; V: TRBV15; D: TRBD2; J: TRBJ2-1; DNA: TGTGCCACCCGCGACCGGGACGGGGGGTACAATGAGCAGTTCTTC; CDR3: CATRDRDGGYNEQFF
size: .; V: TRBV9; D: .; J: TRBJ2-7; DNA: TGTGCCAGCAGCGTAGGCCAGCAAAACTACGAGCAGTACTTC; CDR3: CASSVGQQNYEQYF
size: .; V: TRBV4-1; D: TRBD1; J: TRBJ2-7; DNA: TGCGCCAGCAGCCAACCCGGTCAGGGGGTTCACGAGCAGTACTTC; CDR3: CASSQPGQGVHEQYF
size: .; V: TRBV10-3; D: TRBD2; J: TRBJ2-3; DNA: TGTGCCATCAGCCTAGCGGGGGGCCTCCCAGATACGCAGTATTTT; CDR3: CAISLAGGLPDTQYF
size: .; V: TRBV30; D: .; J: TRBJ2-2; DNA: TGTGCCTGGAGTGTCGGTCCAGGATACACCGGGGAGCTGTTTTTT; CDR3: CAWSVGPGYTGELFF
size: .; V: TRBV7-6; D: TRBD1; J: TRBJ1-1; DNA: TGTGCCAGCAGCCGAGGACAGGCCACTGAAGCTTTCTTT; CDR3: CASSRGQATEAFF
size: .; V: TRBV19; D: .; J: TRBJ2-5; DNA: TGTGCCAGTAGCATTAACAGGGCGACAGAGACCCAGTACTTC; CDR3: CASSINRATETQYF
size: .; V: TRBV6-5; D: TRBD1; J: TRBJ1-6; DNA: TGTGCCAGCAGTTATAGACAGGGTGGGAATTCACCCCTCCACTTT; CDR3: CASSYRQGGNSPLHF
size: once; V: TRBV15; D: .; J: TRBJ1-6; DNA: TGTGCCACCAGCAGAGATAGGGGGGCACCCCTCCACTTT; CDR3: CATSRDRGAPLHF
size: .; V: TRBV30; D: TRBD2; J: TRBJ2-6; DNA: TGTGCCTGGAGTCGGGGGGGCGGCGGGGCCAACGTCCTGACTTTC; CDR3: CAWSRGGGGANVLTF
size: .; V: TRBV7-2; D: TRBD1; J: TRBJ1-2; DNA: TGTGCCAGCAGCTTACGACAGGGGGCGGGCTATGGCTACACCTTC; CDR3: CASSLRQGAGYGYTF
size: .; V: TRBV6-5; D: TRBD1; J: TRBJ1-5; DNA: TGTGCCAGCAGTGGGACAGGGGGCACTCAGCCCCAGCATTTT; CDR3: CASSGTGGTQPQHF
size: .; V: TRBV30; D: .; J: TRBJ1-1; DNA: TGTGCCTGGAGGCTGATGAACACTGAAGCTTTCTTT; CDR3: CAWRLMNTEAFF
size: .; V: TRBV6-5; D: .; J: TRBJ2-7; DNA: TGTGCCAGCAGTTACTCGAGTTCCTACGAGCAGTACTTC; CDR3: CASSYSSSYEQYF